This is a list of T cell receptor beta chains from one sample in a study of T cell changes during pregnancy in multiple sclerosis. Assay used: immunoSEQ multiplex PCR; TCRdb lists only in-frame clones, some missing. The sample holds some 39,000 clones; under 95% are singletons and the top ten take 0.3% to 0.4%. Source: CD4+ T cells from peripheral blood mononuclear cells, taken in the third trimester of pregnancy. These receptor sequences come from a female donor in good health, enrolled as a control in a pregnancy study. Each CDR3 is given with its conserved first and last residue. Each record gives: clone size, D gene, J gene, V gene, CDR3 DNA, CDR3 protein. The D gene is left open where the match is weak. Expanded clones get a size class; other rows say once, few or many, or leave the size out.

-,-,TRBJ2-1,TRBV28,TGTGCCACCGCCCCATTCCCCCGGAATGAGCAGTTCTTC,CATAPFPRNEQFF
-,TRBD1,TRBJ2-7,TRBV29-1,TGCAGCGTTGTGGGGGGACAGGGGGGGTACTCCTACGAGCAGTACTTC,CSVVGGQGGYSYEQYF
-,-,TRBJ2-2,TRBV18,TGTGCCAGCTCACTTCTTCCCCCGGGACAAAACACCGGGGAGCTGTTTTTT,CASSLLPPGQNTGELFF
-,TRBD1,TRBJ2-5,TRBV7-2,TGTGCCAGCAGCTTAAATGGGGACAGAGAGACCCAGTACTTC,CASSLNGDRETQYF
-,TRBD1,TRBJ2-2,TRBV5-4,TGTGCCAGCAGCTTGTACGTCAGGGGGACGAACACCGGGGAGCTGTTTTTT,CASSLYVRGTNTGELFF
-,-,TRBJ2-7,TRBV10-3,TGTGCCATCAGTGAGTCGGGACAAAGCTACGAGCAGTACTTC,CAISESGQSYEQYF
-,TRBD1,TRBJ1-1,TRBV5-8,TGTGCCAGCAGCTTGAGACAGGGGGAGGCTTTCTTT,CASSLRQGEAFF
-,TRBD2,TRBJ2-3,TRBV19,TGTGCCAGTAGTATCGACCGTTTAGCGGGGGGGTATGATACGCAGTATTTT,CASSIDRLAGGYDTQYF
-,TRBD2,TRBJ2-7,TRBV7-9,TGTGCCAGCAGCTTCGGGGGGAACCCTGCCTACGAGCAGTACTTC,CASSFGGNPAYEQYF
-,TRBD1,TRBJ1-5,TRBV25-1,TGTGCCAGCAGTCGGACAGGGGGGATGGGCAATCAGCCCCAGCATTTT,CASSRTGGMGNQPQHF
-,TRBD1,TRBJ1-1,TRBV5-1,TGCGCCAGCAGCTTAGGAATAACAGGGGCGGTAAACACTGAAGCTTTCTTT,CASSLGITGAVNTEAFF
-,TRBD1,TRBJ2-7,TRBV27,TGTGCCAGCAGTTCAGGGGGCGCATATGACGAGCAGTACTTC,CASSSGGAYDEQYF
-,TRBD2,TRBJ2-3,TRBV5-1,TGCGCCAGCAGCCCCCGGGGGGGAGGAGGGGATACGCAGTATTTT,CASSPRGGGGDTQYF
-,-,TRBJ2-1,TRBV28,TGTGCCAGCAGGGCACTGACTAGTATCGCCTACAATGAGCAGTTCTTC,CASRALTSIAYNEQFF
once,-,TRBJ2-3,TRBV19,TGTGCCAGTGGCTCTAGCACAGATACGCAGTATTTT,CASGSSTDTQYF
-,TRBD1,TRBJ1-1,TRBV7-3,TGTGCCAGCAGCAGGCCAGGGGGCACTGAAGCTTTCTTT,CASSRPGGTEAFF
-,-,TRBJ1-3,TRBV30,TGTGCCTGGAGTACAGGACAGATCTCTGGAAACACCATATATTTT,CAWSTGQISGNTIYF
-,-,TRBJ1-2,TRBV4-2,TGTGCCAGCAGCCAAGATTTTGCGGCAGGGTTTAGGGACTATGGCTACACCTTC,CASSQDFAAGFRDYGYTF
once,-,TRBJ2-5,TRBV19,TGTGCCAGTAGGATCAGGGACAATGGAGAGACCCAGTACTTC,CASRIRDNGETQYF
once,-,TRBJ1-1,TRBV4-1,TGCGCCAGCAGCCGGACCAACAGGGAGGGATGGGCTTTTAGGGCTGAAGCTTTCTTT,CASSRTNREGWAFRAEAFF
-,TRBD2,TRBJ2-2,TRBV6-4,TGTGCCAGCAGTGTACTAGCGGGAGCTCAGTCCGGGGAGCTGTTTTTT,CASSVLAGAQSGELFF
few,TRBD1,TRBJ1-6,TRBV19,TGTGCCAGTACCAATGACAGGGACAATTCACCCCTCCACTTT,CASTNDRDNSPLHF
-,-,TRBJ2-5,TRBV5-1,TGCGCCAGCAGCTTTACGGGGGAGCCCCAGTACTTC,CASSFTGEPQYF
-,TRBD2,TRBJ2-7,TRBV5-1,TGCGCCAGCAGCTTGGGACTAGCCGACGAGCAGTACTTC,CASSLGLADEQYF
-,-,TRBJ1-2,TRBV5-4,TGTGCCAGCAGGGTTAATCAGGGCCATGGCTACACCTTC,CASRVNQGHGYTF
-,TRBD2,TRBJ2-5,TRBV6-5,TGTGCCAGCAGCCTTAATAGCGGGGGGGCCCAGACCCAGTACTTC,CASSLNSGGAQTQYF
-,-,TRBJ1-1,TRBV28,TGTGCCAGCAGTTTCCCCCCGGACTTAAGGAGGACTGAAGCTTTCTTT,CASSFPPDLRRTEAFF
-,-,TRBJ2-2,TRBV7-2,TGTGCCAGCAGCTTAAAGGGAGGGGGGACCGGGGAGCTGTTTTTT,CASSLKGGGTGELFF
-,-,TRBJ1-1,TRBV18,TGTGCCAGCTCACCGGCTAAAGGGAGGAACACTGAAGCTTTCTTT,CASSPAKGRNTEAFF
-,TRBD2,TRBJ2-1,TRBV7-8,TGTGCCAGCAGCTTCTTAGCGGGAGGCAATGAGCAGTTCTTC,CASSFLAGGNEQFF